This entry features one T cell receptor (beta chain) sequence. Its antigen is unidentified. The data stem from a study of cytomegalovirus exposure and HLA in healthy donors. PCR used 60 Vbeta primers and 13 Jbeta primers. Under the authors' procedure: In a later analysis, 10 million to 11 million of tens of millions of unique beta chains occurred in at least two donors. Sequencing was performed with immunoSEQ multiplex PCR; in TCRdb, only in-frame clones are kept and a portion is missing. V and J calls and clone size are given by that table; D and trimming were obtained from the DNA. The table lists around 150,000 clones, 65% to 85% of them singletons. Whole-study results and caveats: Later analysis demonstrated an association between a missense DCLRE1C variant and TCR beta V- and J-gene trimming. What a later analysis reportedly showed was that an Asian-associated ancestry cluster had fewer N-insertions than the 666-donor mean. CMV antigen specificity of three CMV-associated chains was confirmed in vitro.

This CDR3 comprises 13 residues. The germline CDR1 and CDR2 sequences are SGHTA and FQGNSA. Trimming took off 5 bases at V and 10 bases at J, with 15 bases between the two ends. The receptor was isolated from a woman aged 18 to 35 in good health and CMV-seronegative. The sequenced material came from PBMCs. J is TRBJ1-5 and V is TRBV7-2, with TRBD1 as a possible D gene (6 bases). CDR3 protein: CASSPRTGQPQHF. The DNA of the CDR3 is TGTGCCAGCAGCCCCCGGACGGGACAACCCCAGCATTTT.